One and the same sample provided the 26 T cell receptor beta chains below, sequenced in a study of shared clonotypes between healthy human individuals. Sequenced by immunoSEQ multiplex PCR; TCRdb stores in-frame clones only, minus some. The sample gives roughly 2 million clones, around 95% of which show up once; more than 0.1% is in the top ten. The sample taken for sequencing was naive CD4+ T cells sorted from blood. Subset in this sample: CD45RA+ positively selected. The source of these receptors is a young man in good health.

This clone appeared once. DNA of the CDR3: TGTGCCAGCAGTGCGAGGACAGAGAGGAATGAGCAGTTCTTC. Translated, it gives CASSARTERNEQFF. The gene calls are TRBV25-1 and TRBJ2-1, with a weak D call TRBD1 (6 bases). The germline CDR1 and CDR2 sequences are MGHDK and SYGVNS. V lost 4 bases and J lost 7, with 14 bases in between. CDR3 size: 14 residues.

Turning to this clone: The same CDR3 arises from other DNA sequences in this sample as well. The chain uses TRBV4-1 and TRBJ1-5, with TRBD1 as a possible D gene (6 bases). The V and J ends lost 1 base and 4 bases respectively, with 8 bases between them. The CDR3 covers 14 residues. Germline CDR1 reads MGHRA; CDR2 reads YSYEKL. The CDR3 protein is CASSQVGQNQPQHF. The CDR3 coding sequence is TGCGCCAGCAGCCAAGTCGGACAGAATCAGCCCCAGCATTTT.

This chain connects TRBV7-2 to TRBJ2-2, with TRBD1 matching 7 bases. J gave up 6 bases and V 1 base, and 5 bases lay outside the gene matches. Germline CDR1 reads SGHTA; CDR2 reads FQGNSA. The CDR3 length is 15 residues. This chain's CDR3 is CASSLVTGVSGELFF. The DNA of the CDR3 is TGTGCCAGCAGCTTAGTCACAGGGGTGTCCGGGGAGCTGTTTTTT. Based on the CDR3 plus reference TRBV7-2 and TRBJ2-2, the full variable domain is GAGVSQSPSNKVTEKGKDVELRCDPISGHTALYWYRQSLGQGLEFLIYFQGNSAPDKSGLPSDRFSAERTGGSVSTLTIQRTQQEDSAVYLCASSLVTGVSGELFFGEGSRLTVL.

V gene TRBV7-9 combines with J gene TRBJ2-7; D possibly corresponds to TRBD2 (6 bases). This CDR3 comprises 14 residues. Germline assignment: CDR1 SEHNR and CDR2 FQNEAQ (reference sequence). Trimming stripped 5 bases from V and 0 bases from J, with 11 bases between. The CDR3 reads CASSRAGSSYEQYF. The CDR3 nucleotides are TGTGCCAGCAGCCGGGCGGGGAGCTCCTACGAGCAGTACTTC.

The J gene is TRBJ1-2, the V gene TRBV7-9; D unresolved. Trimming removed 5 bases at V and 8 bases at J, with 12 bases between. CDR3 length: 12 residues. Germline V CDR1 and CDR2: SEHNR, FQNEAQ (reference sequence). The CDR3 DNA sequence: TGTGCCAGCAGCAAGGACGGAGGAGGCTACACCTTC. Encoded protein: CASSKDGGGYTF.

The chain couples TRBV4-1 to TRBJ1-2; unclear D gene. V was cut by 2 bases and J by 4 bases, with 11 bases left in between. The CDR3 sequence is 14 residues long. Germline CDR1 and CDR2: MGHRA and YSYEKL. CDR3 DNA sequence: TGCGCCAGCAGCCAACTGGGCAAATTCTATGGCTACACCTTC. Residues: CASSQLGKFYGYTF.

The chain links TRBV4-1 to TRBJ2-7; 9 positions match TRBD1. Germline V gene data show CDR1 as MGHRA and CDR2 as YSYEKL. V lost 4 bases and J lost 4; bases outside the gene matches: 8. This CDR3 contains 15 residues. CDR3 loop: CASSLAQTGGYEQYF. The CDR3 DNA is TGCGCCAGCAGCCTAGCCCAGACAGGGGGTTACGAGCAGTACTTC.

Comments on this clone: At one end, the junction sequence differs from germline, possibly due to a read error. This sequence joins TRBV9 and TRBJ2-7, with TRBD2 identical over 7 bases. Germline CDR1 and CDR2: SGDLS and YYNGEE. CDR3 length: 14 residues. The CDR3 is CASSVEGGIYGQYF. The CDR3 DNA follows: TGTGCCAGCAGCGTAGAGGGAGGGATCTACGGGCAGTACTTC.

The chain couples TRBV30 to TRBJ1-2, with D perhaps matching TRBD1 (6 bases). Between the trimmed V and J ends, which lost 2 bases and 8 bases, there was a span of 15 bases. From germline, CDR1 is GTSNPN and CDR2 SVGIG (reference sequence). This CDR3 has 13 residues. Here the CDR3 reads CAWSRGQPGGYTF. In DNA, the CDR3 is TGTGCCTGGAGTCGAGGACAGCCCGGGGGCTACACCTTC.

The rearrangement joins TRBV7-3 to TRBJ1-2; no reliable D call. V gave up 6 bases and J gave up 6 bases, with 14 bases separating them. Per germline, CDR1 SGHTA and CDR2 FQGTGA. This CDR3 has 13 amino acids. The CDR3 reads CASRFPGANGYTF. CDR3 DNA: TGTGCCAGCAGGTTCCCAGGAGCGAATGGCTACACCTTC. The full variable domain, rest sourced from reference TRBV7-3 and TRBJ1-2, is GAGVSQTPSNKVTEKGKYVELRCDPISGHTALYWYRQSLGQGPEFLIYFQGTGAADDSGLPNDRFFAVRPEGSVSTLKIQRTERGDSAVYLCASRFPGANGYTFGSGTRLTVV.

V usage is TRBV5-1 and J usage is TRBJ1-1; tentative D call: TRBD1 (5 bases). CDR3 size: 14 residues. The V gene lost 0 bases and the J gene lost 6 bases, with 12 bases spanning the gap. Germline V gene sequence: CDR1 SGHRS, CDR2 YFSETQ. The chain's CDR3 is CASSLVGGSAEAFF. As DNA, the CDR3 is TGCGCCAGCAGCTTGGTCGGGGGGTCGGCTGAAGCTTTCTTT.

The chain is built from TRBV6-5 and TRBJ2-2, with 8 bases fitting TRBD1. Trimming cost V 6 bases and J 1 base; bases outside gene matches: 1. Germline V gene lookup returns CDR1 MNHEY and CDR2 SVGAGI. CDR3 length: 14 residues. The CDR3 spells CASRGTGNTGELFF. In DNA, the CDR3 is TGTGCCAGCAGAGGGACAGGGAACACCGGGGAGCTGTTTTTT.

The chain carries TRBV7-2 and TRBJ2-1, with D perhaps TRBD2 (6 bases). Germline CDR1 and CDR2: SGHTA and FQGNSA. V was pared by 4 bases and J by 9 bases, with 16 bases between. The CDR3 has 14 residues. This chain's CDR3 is CASSSARLVGEQFF. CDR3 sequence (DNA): TGTGCCAGCAGCTCCGCCCGACTAGTCGGTGAGCAGTTCTTC.

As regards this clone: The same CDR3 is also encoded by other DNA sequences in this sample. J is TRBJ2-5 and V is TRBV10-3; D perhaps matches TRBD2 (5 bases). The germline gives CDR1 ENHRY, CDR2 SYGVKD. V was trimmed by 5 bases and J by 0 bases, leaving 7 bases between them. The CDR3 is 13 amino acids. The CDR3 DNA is TGTGCCATCAGTTCGGGGTACCAAGAGACCCAGTACTTC. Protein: CAISSGYQETQYF.

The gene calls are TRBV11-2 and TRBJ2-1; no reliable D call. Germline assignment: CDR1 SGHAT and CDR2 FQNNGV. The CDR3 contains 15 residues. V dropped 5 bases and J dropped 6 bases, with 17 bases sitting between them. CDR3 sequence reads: CASSPFGMTPNEQFF. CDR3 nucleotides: TGTGCCAGCAGCCCCTTCGGTATGACACCCAATGAGCAGTTCTTC.

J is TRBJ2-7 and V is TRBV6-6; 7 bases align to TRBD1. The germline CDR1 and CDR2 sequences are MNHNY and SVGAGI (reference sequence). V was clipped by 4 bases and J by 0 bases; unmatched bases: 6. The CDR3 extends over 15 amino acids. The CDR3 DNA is TGTGCCAGCAGTTCAAAGGGGGCGCTCTCCTACGAGCAGTACTTC. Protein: CASSSKGALSYEQYF.

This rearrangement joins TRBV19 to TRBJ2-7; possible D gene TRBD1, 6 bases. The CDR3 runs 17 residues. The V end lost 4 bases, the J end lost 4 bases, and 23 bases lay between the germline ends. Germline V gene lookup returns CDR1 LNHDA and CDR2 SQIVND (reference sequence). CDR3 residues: CASSSLGQQPPLYEQYF. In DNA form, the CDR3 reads TGTGCCAGTAGTAGTCTCGGACAGCAACCTCCCCTTTACGAGCAGTACTTC.

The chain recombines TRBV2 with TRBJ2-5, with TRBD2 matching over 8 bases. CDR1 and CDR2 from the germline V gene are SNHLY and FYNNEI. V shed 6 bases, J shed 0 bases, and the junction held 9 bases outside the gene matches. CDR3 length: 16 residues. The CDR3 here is CASRRTSGSYQETQYF. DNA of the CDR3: TGTGCCAGCAGACGTACTAGCGGTAGCTACCAAGAGACCCAGTACTTC.

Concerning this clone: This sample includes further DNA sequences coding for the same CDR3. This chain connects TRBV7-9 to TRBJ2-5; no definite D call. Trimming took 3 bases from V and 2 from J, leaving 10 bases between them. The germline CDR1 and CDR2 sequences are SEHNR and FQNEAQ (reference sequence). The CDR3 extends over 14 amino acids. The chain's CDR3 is CASSFSTLQETQYF. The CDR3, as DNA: TGTGCCAGCAGCTTTTCTACACTACAAGAGACCCAGTACTTC.

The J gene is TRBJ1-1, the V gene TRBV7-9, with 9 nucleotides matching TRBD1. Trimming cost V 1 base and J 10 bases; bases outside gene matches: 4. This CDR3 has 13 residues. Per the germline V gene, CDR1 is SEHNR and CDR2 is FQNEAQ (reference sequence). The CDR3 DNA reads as TGTGCCAGCAGCTTAGGGGGACAGGGTTCAGCTTTCTTT. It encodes CASSLGGQGSAFF.

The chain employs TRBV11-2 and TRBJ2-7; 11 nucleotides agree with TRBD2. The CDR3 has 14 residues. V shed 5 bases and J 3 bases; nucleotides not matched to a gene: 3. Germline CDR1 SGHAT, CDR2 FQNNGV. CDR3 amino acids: CASSLLAGVYEQYF. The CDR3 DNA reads TGTGCCAGCAGCCTACTAGCGGGGGTCTACGAGCAGTACTTC.

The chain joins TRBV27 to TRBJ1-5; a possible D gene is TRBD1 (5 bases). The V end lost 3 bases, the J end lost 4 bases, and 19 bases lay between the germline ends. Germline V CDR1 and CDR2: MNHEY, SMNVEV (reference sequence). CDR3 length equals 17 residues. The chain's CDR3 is CASSFNQGAGRNQPQHF. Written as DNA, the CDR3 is TGTGCCAGCAGTTTCAATCAGGGTGCCGGACGAAATCAGCCCCAGCATTTT.

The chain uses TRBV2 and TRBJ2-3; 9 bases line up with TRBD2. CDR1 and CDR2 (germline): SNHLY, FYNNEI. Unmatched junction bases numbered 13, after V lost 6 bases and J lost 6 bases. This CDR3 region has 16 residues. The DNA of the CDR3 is TGTGCCAGCAGCCGGGCTAGCGGGGCGACGAGGGATACGCAGTATTTT. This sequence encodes CASSRASGATRDTQYF.

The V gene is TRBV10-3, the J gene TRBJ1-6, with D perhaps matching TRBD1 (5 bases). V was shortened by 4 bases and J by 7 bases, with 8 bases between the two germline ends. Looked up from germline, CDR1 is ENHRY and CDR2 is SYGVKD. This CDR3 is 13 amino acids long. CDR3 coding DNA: TGTGCCATCAGTGGGGACGGAAATTCACCCCTCCACTTT. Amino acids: CAISGDGNSPLHF.

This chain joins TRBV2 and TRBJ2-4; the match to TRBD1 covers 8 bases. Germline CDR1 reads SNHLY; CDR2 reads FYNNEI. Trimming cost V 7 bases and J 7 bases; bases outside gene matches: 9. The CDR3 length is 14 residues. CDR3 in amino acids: CASNLGTGWNIQYF. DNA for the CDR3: TGTGCCAGCAATCTCGGGACAGGCTGGAACATTCAGTACTTC. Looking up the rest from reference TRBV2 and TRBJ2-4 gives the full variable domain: EPEVTQTPSHQVTQMGQEVILRCVPISNHLYFYWYRQILGQKVEFLVSFYNNEISEKSEIFDDQFSVERPDGSNFTLKIRSTKLEDSAMYFCASNLGTGWNIQYFGAGTRLSVL.

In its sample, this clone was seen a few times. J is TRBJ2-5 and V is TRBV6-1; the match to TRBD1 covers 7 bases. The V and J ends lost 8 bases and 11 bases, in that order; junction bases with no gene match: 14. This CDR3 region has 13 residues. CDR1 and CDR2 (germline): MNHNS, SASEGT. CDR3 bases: TGTGCCAGCCGAGACAGGGTAGGAGGTGAGCAGTACTTC. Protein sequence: CASRDRVGGEQYF.